One and the same sample provided the 26 T cell receptor beta chains below, sequenced in a study of Graves' ophthalmopathy and Graves' hyperthyroidism. TCR beta CDR3 regions were amplified from RNA transcripts. Scientists carried out first-round RT-PCR using HTBI primers and then a second-round multiplex PCR. TCRdb passed the multiplex PCR reads through MiXCR, listing each CDR3 protein once. The sample records approximately 210,000 distinct CDR3 sequences, approximately 29% being singletons. Sequencing used peripheral blood. Source of these receptors: a man aged 50-59 years with Graves' ophthalmopathy.

This clonotype has a count of ten or more. The chain combines TRBV28 with TRBJ1-1; D perhaps matches TRBD1 (6 bases). Germline CDR1 reads MDHEN; CDR2 reads SYDVKM. CDR3 size: 15 residues. With 3 bases removed from V and 3 bases from J, the gap between germline ends came to 14 bases. The CDR3 sequence is CASSFTTGNDTEAFF. In nucleotides, the CDR3 is TGTGCCAGCAGTTTCACGACAGGAAACGACACTGAAGCTTTCTTT.

The rearrangement links TRBV20-1 to TRBJ2-5; TRBD2 might be the D (6 bases). The germline V and J ends were trimmed by 3 bases and 2 bases, with 13 bases remaining between them. This CDR3 has 14 residues. The germline gives CDR1 DFQATT, CDR2 SNEGSKA (reference sequence). In DNA form, the CDR3 reads TGCAGTGCTAGTGCGCACGGAGGGCAAGAGACCCAGTACTTC. This encodes CSASAHGGQETQYF.

This clonotype was observed at least ten times. The chain uses TRBV29-1 and TRBJ1-1; D is perhaps TRBD1 (5 bases). In germline, CDR1 is SQVTM, CDR2 ANQGSEA. The CDR3 runs 14 residues. With 5 bases removed from V and 2 bases from J, the gap between germline ends came to 15 bases. Written as DNA, the CDR3 is TGCAGCGTTATGTCGGGGGGGGGAAACACTGAAGCTTTCTTT. As protein: CSVMSGGGNTEAFF. The whole variable domain, remainder taken from reference TRBV29-1 and TRBJ1-1, is SAVISQKPSRDICQRGTSLTIQCQVDSQVTMMFWYRQQPGQSLTLIATANQGSEATYESGFVIDKFPISRPNLTFSTLTVSNMSPEDSSIYLCSVMSGGGNTEAFFGQGTRLTVV.

The chain uses TRBV11-2 and TRBJ1-1, with TRBD1 as a possible D gene (6 bases). This CDR3 spans 15 amino acids. Between the trimmed V and J ends, which lost 1 base and 8 bases, there was a span of 17 bases. Germline CDR1 SGHAT, CDR2 FQNNGV. For the CDR3, the DNA is TGTGCCAGCAGCTTAGCACAGGGCCGGCCCTGGGAAGCTTTCTTT. This codes for CASSLAQGRPWEAFF. The complete variable domain, with remaining parts taken from reference TRBV11-2 and TRBJ1-1, reads EAGVAQSPRYKIIEKRQSVAFWCNPISGHATLYWYQQILGQGPKLLIQFQNNGVVDDSQLPKDRFSAERLKGVDSTLKIQPAKLEDSAVYLCASSLAQGRPWEAFFGQGTRLTVV.

This sequence joins TRBV7-9 and TRBJ1-6; 7 bases align to TRBD1. Germline CDR1 is SEHNR and CDR2 is FQNEAQ (reference sequence). This CDR3 is 13 amino acids long. V trimming: 10 bases; J trimming: 8 bases; junction bases outside the gene matches: 8. The chain's CDR3 is CAISDRIHSPLHF. The CDR3 DNA reads TGTGCCATCTCGGACAGGATTCATTCACCCCTCCACTTT.

The V and J genes are TRBV11-2 and TRBJ2-7; TRBD1 matches at 7 bases. Per germline, CDR1 SGHAT and CDR2 FQNNGV. CDR3 size: 15 residues. Germline trimming cut 1 base from V and 3 bases from J; bases unmatched to any gene: 6. In DNA, the CDR3 is TGTGCCAGCAGCTTAGGTGGGACAGTCTACTACGAGCAGTACTTC. This sequence encodes CASSLGGTVYYEQYF.

This rearrangement joins TRBV13 to TRBJ2-5; 7 bases are shared with TRBD1. V lost 4 bases, J lost 7 bases, and 6 bases stayed unmatched. The CDR3 has 13 residues. The V gene's germline CDR1 is PRHDT and CDR2 FYEKMQ (reference sequence). The CDR3 region is CASSWGQRGTQYF. The CDR3 DNA follows: TGTGCCAGCAGCTGGGGACAGAGGGGGACCCAGTACTTC.

The chain couples TRBV6-5 to TRBJ2-7, with D hard to call. Germline V gene sequence: CDR1 MNHEY, CDR2 SVGAGI. The CDR3 length is 14 residues. V was shortened by 0 bases and J by 1 base, with 7 bases between the two germline ends. The CDR3, as DNA: TGTGCCAGCAGTTACTCGGGCAGGTCCTACGAGCAGTACTTC. Translation gives CASSYSGRSYEQYF.

This clonotype was counted ten times or more. The V gene is TRBV2, the J gene TRBJ2-5, with 13 bases that match TRBD2. V was pared by 6 bases and J by 4 bases, with 8 bases of the junction left unmatched. The CDR3 is 16 amino acids. From germline, CDR1 is SNHLY and CDR2 FYNNEI. The CDR3 reads CASSVGLAGVRETQYF. For the CDR3, the DNA is TGTGCCAGCAGCGTTGGACTAGCGGGAGTTAGAGAGACCCAGTACTTC.

V is TRBV12-3 or TRBV12-4 and J is TRBJ2-2, with a tentative D call TRBD2 (5 bases). The CDR3 contains 16 residues. Trimming removed 5 bases from V and 4 bases from J, with 17 bases in between. CDR3 nucleotides: TGTGCCAGCAGTCTGGACCTCCTGGAGGCCACCGGGGAGCTGTTTTTT. Translation gives CASSLDLLEATGELFF.

In this sample, this clonotype turned up many times. The chain is built from TRBV6-5 and TRBJ2-5; the D is unclear. V was trimmed by 0 bases and J by 6 bases, leaving 8 bases between them. CDR1 and CDR2 (germline): MNHEY, SVGAGI. The CDR3 length is 13 residues. The CDR3 DNA reads TGTGCCAGCAGTTACTCGCCCAAACAGACCCAGTACTTC. Translation gives CASSYSPKQTQYF.

This clonotype was found many times. This chain uses TRBV11-3 with TRBJ1-2; D might be TRBD1 (6 bases). The germline V and J ends were trimmed by 5 bases and 8 bases, with 21 bases remaining between them. CDR3 length: 15 amino acids. Germline CDR1 and CDR2: SGHNT and YENEEA. Written as DNA, the CDR3 is TGTGCCAGCAGCCCCGGCTGGACAGCCGACGGGGGCTACACCTTC. Its protein is CASSPGWTADGGYTF.

The chain couples TRBV9 to TRBJ2-2, with a weak D call TRBD1 (6 bases). The V end lost 4 bases, the J end lost 4 bases, and 20 bases lay between the germline ends. The CDR3 length is 17 residues. The germline V gene has CDR1 SGDLS and CDR2 YYNGEE. CDR3 region: CASSPRQQGISTGELFF. CDR3 nucleotide sequence: TGTGCCAGCAGCCCCCGACAGCAGGGGATAAGCACCGGGGAGCTGTTTTTT.

This clonotype was seen ten or more times. The chain links TRBV12-3 or TRBV12-4 to TRBJ2-5; D might be TRBD2 (5 bases). The CDR3 sequence is 14 residues long. The V end lost 6 bases, the J end lost 2 bases, and 13 bases lay between the germline ends. CDR3 in DNA: TGTGCCAGCAGCCGCAAGGAGGAGCAAGAGACCCAGTACTTC. Protein product: CASSRKEEQETQYF.

This clonotype was detected many times. The chain employs TRBV5-5 and TRBJ2-7, with 9 nucleotides matching TRBD2. The CDR3 length is 13 residues. Germline CDR1 and CDR2: SGHKS and YYEKEE (reference sequence). V shed 4 bases and J 3 bases; nucleotides not matched to a gene: 2. In DNA, the CDR3 is TGTGCCAGCAGCCAGACTAGCGGCTACGAGCAGTACTTC. Its protein is CASSQTSGYEQYF.

This clonotype came up many times. V usage is TRBV2 and J usage is TRBJ1-1; no reliable D call. Trimming cost V 10 bases and J 1 base, with 13 bases left between them. The CDR3 totals 13 residues. The germline CDR1 and CDR2 sequences are SNHLY and FYNNEI. CDR3 coding DNA: TGTGCCATCCTAGTGCGGAGGAACACTGAAGCTTTCTTT. It is translated as CAILVRRNTEAFF.

V and J are TRBV6-5 and TRBJ2-7; 7 nucleotides line up with TRBD1. The junction had 2 bases not matched to a gene; V was cut back by 0 bases and J by 0 bases. Germline assignment: CDR1 MNHEY and CDR2 SVGAGI. The CDR3 totals 15 residues. CDR3 protein: CASSYSWDSSYEQYF. CDR3 DNA sequence: TGTGCCAGCAGTTACTCGTGGGACAGCTCCTACGAGCAGTACTTC.

This chain uses TRBV27 with TRBJ1-1; the D is unclear. Germline CDR1 and CDR2: MNHEY and SMNVEV (reference sequence). Trimming left V 5 bases short and J 0 bases short, with 10 bases between. The length of the CDR3 is 14 residues. The CDR3 reads CASSQRTMNTEAFF. The DNA for the CDR3 is TGTGCCAGCAGTCAACGGACCATGAACACTGAAGCTTTCTTT.

This clonotype was recorded at least ten times. The chain combines TRBV7-2 with TRBJ1-5; 8 nucleotides line up with TRBD1. The germline CDR1 and CDR2 sequences are SGHTA and FQGNSA. The CDR3 is 16 residues long. Losses at the gene ends were 1 base for V and 4 bases for J; bases not matched to a gene: 6. CDR3 region: CASSLGQGAGNQPQHF. CDR3 bases: TGTGCCAGCAGCTTAGGGCAGGGGGCGGGGAATCAGCCCCAGCATTTT.

In its sample, this clonotype was seen many times. V and J are TRBV7-2 and TRBJ2-7; D possibly corresponds to TRBD1 (6 bases). V was shortened by 2 bases and J by 5 bases, with 10 bases between the two germline ends. Germline CDR1 reads SGHTA; CDR2 reads FQGNSA. The CDR3 is 13 amino acids. The DNA for the CDR3 is TGTGCCAGCAGCTTATGGGGGCAAAACGAGCAGTACTTC. Protein: CASSLWGQNEQYF.

The table lists this clonotype with many counts. The chain combines TRBV6-2 or TRBV6-3 with TRBJ1-5, with D perhaps matching TRBD1 (5 bases). The germline V and J ends were trimmed by 7 bases and 0 bases, with 16 bases remaining between them. This CDR3 has 16 amino acids. CDR1 and CDR2 (germline): MNHEY, SVGEGT. The CDR3 protein is CASTGGDGYSNQPQHF. DNA for the CDR3: TGTGCCAGCACCGGCGGGGACGGTTATAGCAATCAGCCCCAGCATTTT.

The chain is built from TRBV6-1 and TRBJ1-3; TRBD1 agrees at 7 bases. This CDR3 is built from 16 residues. The trim removed 6 bases at V and 0 bases at J, leaving 8 bases unmatched. Germline V gene lookup returns CDR1 MNHNS and CDR2 SASEGT. In DNA form, the CDR3 reads TGTGCCAGCAGCCCTCGGACAGGAACCTCTGGAAACACCATATATTTT. The encoded protein is CASSPRTGTSGNTIYF.

In this sample, this clonotype turned up many times. V is TRBV3-1 and J is TRBJ2-5; D is uncertain. Trimming pared 0 bases from V and 4 bases from J, leaving 15 bases between. The CDR3 is 16 amino acids. Germline V lookup: CDR1 LGHDT, CDR2 YNNKEL (reference sequence). CDR3 nucleotide sequence: TGTGCCAGCAGCCAAGATTTATCATCTTATGGAGAGACCCAGTACTTC. It yields the protein CASSQDLSSYGETQYF.

In this sample, this clonotype turned up many times. This rearrangement joins TRBV30 to TRBJ1-5; 9 bases are a match to TRBD1. Germline V gene data show CDR1 as GTSNPN and CDR2 as SVGIG (reference sequence). After removal of 0 bases from V and 8 bases from J, the junction contained 5 bases not matched to a gene. The CDR3 has 14 amino acids. The CDR3 nucleotides read TGTGCCTGGAGTGTTCACAGGGGGCTGGAGCCCCAGCATTTT. It is translated as CAWSVHRGLEPQHF.

The chain joins TRBV6-1 to TRBJ1-6, with D uncertain. Germline V CDR1 and CDR2: MNHNS, SASEGT. This CDR3 region has 15 residues. Trimming shortened V by 4 bases and J by 11 bases, and 18 bases separated the two germline ends. In DNA, the CDR3 is TGTGCCAGCAGTGGATCAACTCTTGGCTGGGCACCCCTCCACTTT. Encoded protein: CASSGSTLGWAPLHF.

This clonotype was recorded many times. The genes are TRBV28 and TRBJ1-5; TRBD1 might be the D (5 bases). V gave up 7 bases and J gave up 5 bases, with 9 bases separating them. CDR3 length equals 12 residues. Germline CDR1 reads MDHEN; CDR2 reads SYDVKM. The CDR3 here is CASNGGYQPQHF. The CDR3 region has the DNA TGTGCCAGCAACGGGGGGTATCAGCCCCAGCATTTT.